This T cell receptor (beta chain) derives from a study of T-cell reconstitution after alpha-beta-depleted transplantation in children. This clonotype has just a few counts. Unique molecular identifiers were incorporated into the prepared TCRbeta library. TCRdb called the PCR reads again in MiXCR, with one record for every CDR3 protein. The sample records just under 550,000 distinct CDR3 sequences, approximately 20% being singletons. CDR1 is SQVTM, CDR2 ANQGSEA, per germline. The CDR3 consists of 13 residues. The V gene lost 7 bases and the J gene lost 3 bases, with 13 bases spanning the gap. This receptor was identified in a human donor who donated a stem cell graft to a child with acute lymphoblastic leukemia. The chain joins TRBV29-1 to TRBJ2-1, with D uncertain. The material sequenced was PBMCs from the stem cell graft donor, taken from the stem cell graft. This CDR3 is CSGDGPIYNEQFF. The CDR3 DNA reads as TGCAGCGGCGACGGTCCCATCTACAATGAGCAGTTCTTC.